The clone carrying this TCR beta chain came up once. Its specificity is unknown. A multiplex PCR was run with 60 Vbeta primers and 13 Jbeta primers. Repertoires were generated with immunoSEQ multiplex PCR, while TCRdb's copy carries only in-frame clones and drops some. The sample holds around 100,000 clones, just under 80% seen once. V gave up 2 bases and J gave up 6 bases, with 14 bases separating them. Germline lookup yields CDR1 MNHEY and CDR2 SMNVEV (reference sequence). This CDR3 is built from 15 residues. These data originate in a study of cytomegalovirus exposure and HLA in healthy donors. Study summary: Among the 398 donors who were genotyped, approximately 76% fell in the genetic ancestry cluster that is associated with self-reported Caucasian donors.

Study conclusions and caveats: A few V segments could not be told apart, such as TRBV6-2 and TRBV6-3, and were left out. Presence/absence analyses assumed roughly uniform sequencing depth across donors.

The chain is built from TRBV27 and TRBJ2-1, with a weak D call TRBD1 (5 bases). The origin of this receptor is a man aged 30 to 39 in good health and CMV-seronegative. Sequencing was performed on PBMCs. The CDR3 DNA reads as TGTGCCAGCAGTTTAGTGGCAGGGTGGGTCAATGAGCAGTTCTTC. Translating it yields CASSLVAGWVNEQFF.